This T cell receptor (beta chain) was observed in a study of blood T cell repertoires in COVID-19 (dated by TCRdb to the early 2020s). In the study overall: ImmuneRACE Cohort 3 recovered participants were defined by two consecutive negative NP/OP PCR tests, healthcare professional clearance, or symptom resolution. Deeply sampled blood TCRbeta repertoires from subjects exposed to, actively infected with, or recovered from COVID-19 were included in the dataset. Samples covering the acute and convalescent phases of COVID-19 were provided by collaborators in the United States, Italy and Spain. A freely available public database, intended as a resource for researchers studying the immune response to SARS-CoV-2, is where the repertoires were released. The samples were drawn from two sources: the first 160 participants of the ongoing ImmuneRACE study, and 1,200 or so subjects contributed by 6 global collaborators. The prospective study material was composed of cDNA or gDNA derived from T cells, B-cell-depleted T cells, or PBMCs. HLA class I and class II types, where available, came from metadata supplied by the sample provider rather than from assay-based typing. Nearly every sample came with metadata listing a de-identified subject ID, COVID-19 status, age in years and sex. Broader findings and caveats from the paper: The quantity of clinical and demographic metadata differed by source and by participant and was supplied without curation.

TCRbeta CDR3 regions were amplified from genomic DNA using the immunoSEQ Assay, a bias-controlled multiplex PCR. In the authors' own workflow: Within the assay, amplification of reference gene primers was used to estimate how many nucleated cells each sample contained. To quantify the absolute abundance of each unique TCRbeta CDR3 rearrangement, sequence reads were collapsed and filtered. For each sample, productive Simpson clonality was calculated as the square root of Simpson's diversity index across productive rearrangements. Drawn from immuneACCESS, this table holds only the in-frame rearrangements with V and J called that TCRdb kept. Clones are partly lost; checked studies trace under half to an unresolved V gene and leave the rest unexplained. V, J and clone size are those of that table, while D and trimming were read from the DNA. The sample table records roughly 210,000 clones; around 90% of these occur just once. Roughly 7.2% of the sample goes to the ten largest clones.

Remarks on this clone: Which antigen it targets is not known. There are no base qualities to consult, and no much larger clone falls within one base.

Ends trimmed: V by 4 bases, J by 8 bases; bases unmatched to a gene: 10. The germline V gene specifies SGHTA as CDR1 and FQGTGA as CDR2. Measured from the cysteine to the phenylalanine, the CDR3 is 16 residues long. Only the CDR3 region is kept as DNA, spanning 48 bases read in frame from base 1. Participants in the prospective study were aged about 18 to 90 years, lived in 20 to 25 United States geographic areas, and enrolled through a virtual design. Cohort assignment in the prospective study relied on participant-reported clinical history from a screening survey and a study questionnaire. Each participant in the prospective study had whole blood, serum and a nasopharyngeal or oropharyngeal swab collected by mobile phlebotomists. Prospective study participants could optionally give additional blood draws and questionnaires over a roughly two-month period. Before DNA extraction, blood samples from the prospective study were shipped at room temperature or frozen.

The origin of this receptor is a man between 25 and 39 years old in a cohort exposed to, infected with or recovered from COVID-19 (not recorded which). This chain joins TRBV7-3 to TRBJ1-3; 11 bases in between match TRBD1. The sequenced material came from PBMCs or T cells enriched from blood (not recorded which). The DNA sequence reads TGTGCCAGCAGCTATCCCGGGACAGGGGGTTCTTACACCATATATTTT. This sequence encodes CASSYPGTGGSYTIYF. Supplemented by the reference TRBV7-3 and TRBJ1-3 proteins around the CDR3, the complete variable domain is GAGVSQTPSNKVTEKGKYVELRCDPISGHTALYWYRQSLGQGPEFLIYFQGTGAADDSGLPNDRFFAVRPEGSVSTLKIQRTERGDSAVYLCASSYPGTGGSYTIYFGEGSWLTVV.